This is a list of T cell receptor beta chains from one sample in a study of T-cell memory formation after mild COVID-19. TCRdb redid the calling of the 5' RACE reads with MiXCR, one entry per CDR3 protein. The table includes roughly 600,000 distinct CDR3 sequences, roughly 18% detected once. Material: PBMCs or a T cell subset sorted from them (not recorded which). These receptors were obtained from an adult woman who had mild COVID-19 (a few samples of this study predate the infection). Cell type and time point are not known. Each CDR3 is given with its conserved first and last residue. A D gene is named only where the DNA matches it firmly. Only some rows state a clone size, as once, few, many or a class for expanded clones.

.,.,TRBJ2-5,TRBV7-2,CASSLEMGAPAAQYF,TGTGCCAGCAGCTTAGAGATGGGTGCCCCAGCGGCCCAGTACTTC
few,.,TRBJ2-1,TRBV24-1,CATSDFRSYNEQFF,TGTGCCACCAGTGATTTTCGGAGCTACAATGAGCAGTTCTTC
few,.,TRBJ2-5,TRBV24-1,CATSDGGQETQYF,TGTGCCACCAGTGATGGAGGCCAAGAGACCCAGTACTTC
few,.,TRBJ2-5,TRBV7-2,CASSPPRFQTQKETQYF,TGTGCCAGCAGCCCCCCCAGGTTCCAGACCCAAAAAGAGACCCAGTACTTC
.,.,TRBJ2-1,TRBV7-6,CASSFLRDEQFF,TGTGCCAGCAGTTTCCTCAGGGATGAGCAGTTCTTC
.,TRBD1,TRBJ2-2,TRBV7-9,CASLTGDLWTGELFF,TGTGCCAGCCTAACAGGGGATTTGTGGACCGGGGAGCTGTTTTTT
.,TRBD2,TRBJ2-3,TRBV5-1,CASSIRLAGGPDTQYF,TGCGCCAGCAGCATCCGACTAGCGGGGGGGCCGGATACGCAGTATTTT
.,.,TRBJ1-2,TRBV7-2,CASSLAPGGVNYGYTF,TGTGCCAGCAGCTTAGCACCCGGAGGGGTTAACTATGGCTACACCTTC
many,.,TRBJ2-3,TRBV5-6,CASSSSGSTDTQYF,TGTGCCAGCAGCTCGAGCGGGAGCACAGATACGCAGTATTTT
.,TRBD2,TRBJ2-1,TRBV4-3,CASSPGLAAWNEQFF,TGCGCCAGCAGCCCGGGACTAGCCGCTTGGAATGAGCAGTTCTTC
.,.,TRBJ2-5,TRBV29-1,CSVGYGLQETQYF,TGCAGCGTTGGTTATGGTTTACAAGAGACCCAGTACTTC
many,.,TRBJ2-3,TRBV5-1,CASSLGDTTDTQYF,TGCGCCAGCAGCTTGGGGGACACCACAGATACGCAGTATTTT
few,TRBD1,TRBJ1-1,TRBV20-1,CSARGQGLGTEAFF,TGCAGTGCTAGGGGACAGGGGCTAGGGACTGAAGCTTTCTTT
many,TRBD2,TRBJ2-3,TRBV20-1,CSANGREGTDTQYF,TGCAGTGCTAACGGGCGGGAGGGGACAGATACGCAGTATTTT
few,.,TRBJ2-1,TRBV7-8,CASGPYGGDNEQFF,TGTGCCAGCGGACCGTACGGGGGAGACAATGAGCAGTTCTTC
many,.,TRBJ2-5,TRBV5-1,CASSLGEFETQYF,TGCGCCAGCAGCTTGGGAGAGTTTGAGACCCAGTACTTC
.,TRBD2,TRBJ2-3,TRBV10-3,CAISESAGTSGLTDTQYF,TGTGCCATCAGTGAGTCCGCCGGGACTAGCGGCCTCACAGATACGCAGTATTTT
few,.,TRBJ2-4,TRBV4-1,CASSQAAGLAKNIQYF,TGCGCCAGCAGCCAAGCGGCGGGGCTAGCCAAAAACATTCAGTACTTC
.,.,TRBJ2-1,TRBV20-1,CSARDPRGKVEQFF,TGCAGTGCTAGAGATCCAAGAGGGAAGGTTGAGCAGTTCTTC
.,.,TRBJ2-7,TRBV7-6,CASSRARGDNEQYF,TGTGCCAGCAGCCGCGCCAGGGGGGATAACGAGCAGTACTTC
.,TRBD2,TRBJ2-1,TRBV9,CASSGHGLAMHSQFF,TGTGCCAGCAGCGGTCACGGACTAGCAATGCACTCGCAGTTCTTC
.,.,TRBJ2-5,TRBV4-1,CASSQVRGDQETQYF,TGCGCCAGCAGCCAAGTCCGCGGGGACCAAGAGACCCAGTACTTC
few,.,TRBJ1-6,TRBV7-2,CASSLQGSNSPLHF,TGTGCCAGCAGCTTACAGGGGTCTAATTCACCCCTCCACTTT
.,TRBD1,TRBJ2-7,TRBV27,CASSALGGHYEQYF,TGTGCCAGCAGTGCTCTAGGGGGCCACTACGAGCAGTACTTC
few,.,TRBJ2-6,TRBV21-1,CASSLLRGGANVLTF,TGTGCCAGCAGCCTCCTTAGGGGCGGGGCCAACGTCCTGACTTTC
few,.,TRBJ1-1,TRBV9,CASSPDWDTEAFF,TGTGCCAGCAGCCCAGACTGGGACACTGAAGCTTTCTTT